Included here is one T cell receptor beta chain sequence, with context. The antigen remains unidentified. The sample belongs to a study of cytomegalovirus exposure and HLA in healthy donors. General study findings and limits: The study designated roughly 150 TCR beta chains cytomegalovirus-associated.

The PCR used 60 Vbeta and 13 Jbeta primers. The table came from immunoSEQ multiplex PCR; TCRdb's copy has only in-frame clones and leaves some out. Among tens of thousands of clones listed, roughly 70% were seen once. This CDR3 has 17 amino acids. J gave up 4 bases and V 1 base, and 8 bases lay outside the gene matches. Germline V gene data show CDR1 as SGHAT and CDR2 as FQNNGV. The chain is built from TRBV11-2 and TRBJ2-3; TRBD1 matches 10 bases. Sequenced: PBMCs. The sequence was collected from a man between 40 and 49 years old in good health and CMV-seropositive. The CDR3 DNA follows: TGTGCCAGCAGCTTAGTTCCCGCCGGGACAGGGGCAGATACGCAGTATTTT. Amino acid sequence: CASSLVPAGTGADTQYF.